This TCR beta chain emerged from a study of beta chain features in type 1 diabetes. Across the study: Cell yields, gender and age were similar in healthy donors and patients.

The sequenced template was cDNA made from the entire isolated RNA. TCRdb's copy holds only in-frame clones and misses some; the assay was immunoSEQ multiplex PCR. The table has about 300,000 clones, around an eighth seen once. The germline V and J ends were trimmed by 5 bases and 4 bases, with 20 bases remaining between them. In germline, CDR1 is LNHDA, CDR2 SQIVND (reference sequence). This CDR3 region has 16 residues. As concerns this clone: Its antigen is unidentified.

Cells sorted by CD45RO/CCR7/CD25/CD127/CD95/CD27 comprised CD4+ naive, central memory, regulatory and stem cell-like memory cells. General study points: All four CD4+ subsets from Type 1 diabetes patients carried moderately but significantly shorter TCRB CDR3s. Cells expressing TCR highly could be over-represented by cDNA sequencing.

This sequence originates from a young woman with type 1 diabetes. The V gene is TRBV19, the J gene TRBJ2-5, with D maybe TRBD2 (5 bases). Sequencing was performed on naive CD4+ T cells from blood. CDR3 amino acids: CASSSLLRGLGETQYF. CDR3 bases: TGTGCCAGTAGTTCCCTTCTCCGGGGTCTTGGAGAGACCCAGTACTTC.